This is a list of T cell receptor beta chains from one sample in a study of cytomegalovirus exposure and HLA in healthy donors. Profiled with immunoSEQ multiplex PCR; TCRdb holds only in-frame clones, not every one. The table lists about 120,000 clones, approximately 79% of them singletons, with about 6.8% in the top ten. What was sequenced was PBMCs. The origin of the receptors is a young man in good health and CMV-seropositive. The CDR3 runs from the conserved cysteine through the conserved F or W. The order of the fields is J gene, D gene, clone size, V gene, CDR3 DNA, CDR3 protein. The D gene is left open where the match is weak. Not all rows give a size; the values are once, few, many and, for expanded clones, a class.

TRBJ2-2 TRBD2 . TRBV6-5 TGTGCCAGCAGCAGATCTAGCGGGGAAACCGGGGAGCTGTTTTTT CASSRSSGETGELFF
TRBJ2-3 TRBD2 . TRBV5-4 TGTGCCAGCAGCTTGGAACTAGCGGGGGCGCCCACAGATACGCAGTATTTT CASSLELAGAPTDTQYF
TRBJ2-3 TRBD1 . TRBV6-1 TGTGCCAGCAGTGTGGGACAGGGTACAGATACGCAGTATTTT CASSVGQGTDTQYF
TRBJ2-5 . . TRBV4-1 TGCGCCAGCAGCCGCGGAGGAGAGACCCAGTACTTC CASSRGGETQYF
TRBJ2-1 . . TRBV6-4 TGTGCCAGCAGACCTAACGCAGGGGGGAGGAATGAGCAGTTCTTC CASRPNAGGRNEQFF
TRBJ2-7 TRBD2 . TRBV5-1 TGCGCCAGCAGTTCCGACTTGTACGGGGGGGCTCACGAGCAGTACTTC CASSSDLYGGAHEQYF
TRBJ1-1 . . TRBV9 TGTGCCAGCAGCCCCTCGGGCAGGGGCACTGAAGCTTTCTTT CASSPSGRGTEAFF
TRBJ1-2 . . TRBV29-1 TGCAGCGTCCAACAGTGGGGGGGTTATGGCTACACCTTC CSVQQWGGYGYTF
TRBJ2-7 . once TRBV10-1 TGCGCCAGCAGTGAGTCGGGGAGGATGGGCGAGCAGTACTTC CASSESGRMGEQYF
TRBJ1-6 . . TRBV6-4 TGTGCCAGCAGTGCGGGGATTAATTCACCCCTCCACTTT CASSAGINSPLHF
TRBJ1-6 . . TRBV19 TGTGCCACCAACGAGATGTCGCTCGGTAATTCACCCCTCCACTTT CATNEMSLGNSPLHF
TRBJ2-7 TRBD1 . TRBV10-1 TGCGCCAGCAGTGACCCCGGACAGGGGGTCTACGAGCAGTACTTC CASSDPGQGVYEQYF
TRBJ2-7 . . TRBV28 TGTGCCAGCAGTTTTACGCTCAGCTCCTACGAGCAGTACTTC CASSFTLSSYEQYF
TRBJ2-7 . . TRBV19 TGTGCCAGTAGTATTTCCGCGGCAGCCTACGAGCAGTACTTC CASSISAAAYEQYF
TRBJ1-2 TRBD1 . TRBV7-2 TGTGCCAGCAGCTTAGAGAGGCAGGGGGGTCACACCTTC CASSLERQGGHTF
TRBJ1-4 . . TRBV6-1 TGTGCCAGCACCCCTCAAGAGGGCGGGGATGAAAAACTGTTTTTT CASTPQEGGDEKLFF
TRBJ1-2 . few TRBV7-9 TGTGCCAGCAGTTCTACAGGAGCTAACTATGGCTACACCTTC CASSSTGANYGYTF
TRBJ1-6 . . TRBV25-1 TGTGCCAGCAGTGAGGGGCAGGGTAATTCACCCCTCCACTTT CASSEGQGNSPLHF
TRBJ2-2 TRBD1 . TRBV29-1 TGCAGCGTTTTCGGGACAGACAACACCGGGGAGCTGTTTTTT CSVFGTDNTGELFF
TRBJ2-1 TRBD2 . TRBV9 TGTGCCAGCAGCGTGGGGCGGCTAGCGGGGGCGCCGAGCTCCTACAATGAGCAGTTCTTC CASSVGRLAGAPSSYNEQFF
TRBJ2-3 TRBD1 once TRBV5-1 TGCGCCAGCAGCGTAGAGGGACAGGGGGTCTCAGATACGCAGTATTTT CASSVEGQGVSDTQYF
TRBJ2-5 . . TRBV12-5 TGTGCTAGTGCCCAAAATAGGGGAAAAGAGACCCAGTACTTC CASAQNRGKETQYF